The present T cell receptor (beta chain) was sequenced within a study of blood T cell repertoires in COVID-19. Study at large: Sources were T cells, B-cell-depleted T cells, or PBMCs; the material itself was cDNA or gDNA.

In the original workflow: Counts of nucleated cells, estimated from reference gene primer amplification, were obtained. Method: immunoSEQ multiplex PCR; TCRdb's copy keeps in-frame clones and lacks some. The V and J calls and the clone size are those of that table, but D and trimming were determined from the DNA. The sample has about 130,000 clones, roughly nine tenths seen once. The Seattle patients, enrolled during active infection, were followed longitudinally. This clone was seen only a few times. Germline assignment: CDR1 SGHTA and CDR2 FQGNSA. V was cut by 5 bases and J by 6 bases, with 5 bases left in between. The length of the CDR3 is 11 residues.

The sample was peripheral blood. The chain combines TRBV7-2 with TRBJ2-1; D is unresolved. The sequence was obtained from a man aged 50-60 years with COVID-19, enrolled during active disease. The CDR3 DNA is TGTGCCAGCAGCCAATCCAATGAGCAGTTCTTC. Translating it yields CASSQSNEQFF.